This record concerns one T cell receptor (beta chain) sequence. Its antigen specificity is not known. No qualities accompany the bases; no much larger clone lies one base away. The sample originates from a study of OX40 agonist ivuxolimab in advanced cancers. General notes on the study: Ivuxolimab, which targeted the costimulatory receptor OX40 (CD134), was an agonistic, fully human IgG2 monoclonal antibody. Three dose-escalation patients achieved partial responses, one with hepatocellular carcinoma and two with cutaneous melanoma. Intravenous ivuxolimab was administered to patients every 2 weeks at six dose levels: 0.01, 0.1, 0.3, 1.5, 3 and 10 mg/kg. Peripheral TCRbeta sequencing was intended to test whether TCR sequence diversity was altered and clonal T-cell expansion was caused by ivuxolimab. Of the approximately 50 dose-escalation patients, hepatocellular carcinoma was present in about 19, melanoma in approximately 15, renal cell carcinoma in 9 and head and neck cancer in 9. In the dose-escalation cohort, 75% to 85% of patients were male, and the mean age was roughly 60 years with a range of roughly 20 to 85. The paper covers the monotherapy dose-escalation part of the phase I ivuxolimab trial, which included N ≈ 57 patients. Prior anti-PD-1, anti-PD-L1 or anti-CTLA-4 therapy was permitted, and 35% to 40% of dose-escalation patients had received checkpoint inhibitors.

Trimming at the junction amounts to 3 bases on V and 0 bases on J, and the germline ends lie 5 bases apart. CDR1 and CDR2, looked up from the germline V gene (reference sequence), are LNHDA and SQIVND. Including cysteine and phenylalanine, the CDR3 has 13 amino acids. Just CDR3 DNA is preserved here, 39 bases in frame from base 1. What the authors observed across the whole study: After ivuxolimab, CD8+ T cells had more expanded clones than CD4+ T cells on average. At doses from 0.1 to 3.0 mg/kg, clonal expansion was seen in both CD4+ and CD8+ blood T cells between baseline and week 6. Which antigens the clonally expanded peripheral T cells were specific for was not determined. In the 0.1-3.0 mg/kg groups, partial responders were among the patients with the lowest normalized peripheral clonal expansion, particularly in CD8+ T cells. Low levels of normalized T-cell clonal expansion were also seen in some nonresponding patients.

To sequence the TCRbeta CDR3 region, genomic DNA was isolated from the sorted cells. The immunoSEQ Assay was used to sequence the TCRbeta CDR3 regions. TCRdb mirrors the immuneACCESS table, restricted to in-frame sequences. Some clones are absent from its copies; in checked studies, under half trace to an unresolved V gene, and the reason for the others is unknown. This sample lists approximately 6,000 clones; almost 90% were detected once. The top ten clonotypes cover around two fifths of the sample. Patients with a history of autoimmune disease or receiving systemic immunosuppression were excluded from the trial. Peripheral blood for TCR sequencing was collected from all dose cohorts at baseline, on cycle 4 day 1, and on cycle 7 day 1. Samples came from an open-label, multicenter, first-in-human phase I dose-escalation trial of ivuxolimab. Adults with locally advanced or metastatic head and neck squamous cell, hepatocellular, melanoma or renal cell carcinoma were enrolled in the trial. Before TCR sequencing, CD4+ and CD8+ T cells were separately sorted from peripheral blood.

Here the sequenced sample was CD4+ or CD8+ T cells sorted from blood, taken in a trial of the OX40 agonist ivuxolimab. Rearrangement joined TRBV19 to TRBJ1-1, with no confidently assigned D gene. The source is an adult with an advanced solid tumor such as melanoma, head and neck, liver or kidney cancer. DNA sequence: TGTGCCAGTAGTATTAGCCTGAACACTGAAGCTTTCTTT. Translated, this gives CASSISLNTEAFF.